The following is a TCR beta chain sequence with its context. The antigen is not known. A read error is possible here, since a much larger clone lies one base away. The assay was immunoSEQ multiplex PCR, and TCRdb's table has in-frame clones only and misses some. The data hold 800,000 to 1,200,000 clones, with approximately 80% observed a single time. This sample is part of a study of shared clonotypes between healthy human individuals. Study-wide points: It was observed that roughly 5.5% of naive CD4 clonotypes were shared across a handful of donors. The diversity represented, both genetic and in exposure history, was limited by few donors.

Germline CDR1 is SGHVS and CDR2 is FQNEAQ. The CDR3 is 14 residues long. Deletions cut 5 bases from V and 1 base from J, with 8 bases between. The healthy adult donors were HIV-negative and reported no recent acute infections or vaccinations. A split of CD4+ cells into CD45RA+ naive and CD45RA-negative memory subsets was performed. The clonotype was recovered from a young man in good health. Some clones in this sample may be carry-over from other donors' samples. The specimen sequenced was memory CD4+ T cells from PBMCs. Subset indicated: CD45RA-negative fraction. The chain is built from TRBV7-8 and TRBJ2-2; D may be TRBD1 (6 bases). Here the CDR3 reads CASSPQGNTGELFF. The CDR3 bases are TGTGCCAGCAGCCCACAGGGGAACACCGGGGAGCTGTTTTTT.